The 20 T cell receptor beta chains given below trace back to one sample, sequenced in a study of cytomegalovirus exposure and HLA in healthy donors. Primers for the PCR totalled 60 Vbeta and 13 Jbeta. Assay used: immunoSEQ multiplex PCR; TCRdb lists only in-frame clones, some missing. Of 210,000 or so clones in the sample, roughly 84% were seen once. The sequenced sample consisted of PBMCs. Receptors were obtained from a girl aged 10-17 years in good health and CMV-seronegative.

This chain uses TRBV28 with TRBJ2-1, with 7 bases fitting TRBD1. Germline V gene sequence: CDR1 MDHEN, CDR2 SYDVKM. The length of the CDR3 is 15 residues. Trimming took 6 bases from V and 2 from J; bases not matched to a gene: 7. Here the CDR3 reads CASRLQGSPYNEQFF. Here the CDR3 DNA reads TGTGCCAGCAGATTACAGGGGTCCCCCTACAATGAGCAGTTCTTC.

The V gene is TRBV28, the J gene TRBJ1-2; D is unclear. Germline CDR1 and CDR2: MDHEN and SYDVKM. This CDR3 is 15 amino acids long. V was cut by 3 bases and J by 0 bases, with 11 bases left in between. In nucleotides, the CDR3 is TGTGCCAGCAGTTTCGGGTTTTTGGCTAACTATGGCTACACCTTC. Amino acid sequence: CASSFGFLANYGYTF.

The CDR3 DNA is TGTGCCAGCAGTGGGAGTCTTGGGAATCAGCCCCAGCATTTT. It yields the protein CASSGSLGNQPQHF. The chain couples TRBV27 to TRBJ1-5; D is unresolved. Germline V lookup: CDR1 MNHEY, CDR2 SMNVEV (reference sequence). Trimming cost V 5 bases and J 4 bases, with 12 bases left between them. This CDR3 is built from 14 residues.

This clone was observed a single time. The chain joins TRBV6-5 to TRBJ1-1; D might be TRBD1 (6 bases). With 6 bases removed from V and 0 bases from J, the gap between germline ends came to 11 bases. CDR3 length equals 14 residues. Germline V gene lookup returns CDR1 MNHEY and CDR2 SVGAGI. The CDR3 here is CASSAGQLNTEAFF. In nucleotides, the CDR3 is TGTGCCAGCAGCGCAGGACAGCTGAACACTGAAGCTTTCTTT.

The chain uses TRBV18 and TRBJ2-7, with TRBD2 identical over 8 bases. CDR3 size: 15 residues. V gave up 2 bases and J gave up 1 base; unmatched junction bases: 4. Germline assignment: CDR1 KGHSH and CDR2 LQKENI. The CDR3 DNA is TGTGCCAGCTCACCAAGGACGGGGGGGTCCTACGAGCAGTACTTC. This sequence encodes CASSPRTGGSYEQYF.

As DNA, the CDR3 is TGTGCCTGGAGTCGACAGGTCTGGGGTGAGCAGTTCTTC. It specifies CAWSRQVWGEQFF. The rearrangement joins TRBV30 to TRBJ2-1, with D possibly being TRBD1 (6 bases). Germline CDR1 reads GTSNPN; CDR2 reads SVGIG (reference sequence). This CDR3 comprises 13 residues. The ends were cut back, 2 bases at V and 9 bases at J, with 14 bases in the middle. Full variable domain (rest looked up from reference TRBV30 and TRBJ2-1): SQTIHQWPATLVQPVGSPLSLECTVEGTSNPNLYWYRQAAGRGLQLLFYSVGIGQISSEVPQNLSASRPQDRQFILSSKKLLLSDSGFYLCAWSRQVWGEQFFGPGTRLTVL.

V is TRBV9 and J is TRBJ2-3; D is unclear. The CDR3 consists of 13 residues. The germline CDR1 and CDR2 sequences are SGDLS and YYNGEE. Trimming removed 0 bases from V and 2 bases from J, with 4 bases in between. As DNA, the CDR3 is TGTGCCAGCAGCGTAGCCGTCACAGATACGCAGTATTTT. Encoded protein: CASSVAVTDTQYF.

V is TRBV7-3 and J is TRBJ2-3, with a tentative D call TRBD1 (6 bases). Deletions cut 4 bases from V and 2 bases from J, with 22 bases between. CDR3 size: 18 residues. Germline CDR1 is SGHTA and CDR2 is FQGTGA. The CDR3 loop reads CASSSWTEQKPLTDTQYF. CDR3 DNA: TGTGCCAGCAGCTCATGGACAGAACAAAAACCCCTCACAGATACGCAGTATTTT.

The genes are TRBV9 and TRBJ1-1, with unresolved D. V was clipped by 0 bases and J by 1 base, with 10 bases between them. CDR3 length: 15 residues. The germline V gene encodes CDR1 SGDLS and CDR2 YYNGEE. CDR3 protein: CASSVAGVKNTEAFF. Here the CDR3 DNA reads TGTGCCAGCAGCGTAGCTGGAGTAAAGAACACTGAAGCTTTCTTT. The whole variable domain, remainder taken from reference TRBV9 and TRBJ1-1, is DSGVTQTPKHLITATGQRVTLRCSPRSGDLSVYWYQQSLDQGLQFLIQYYNGEERAKGNILERFSAQQFPDLHSELNLSSLELGDSALYFCASSVAGVKNTEAFFGQGTRLTVV.

J is TRBJ1-4 and V is TRBV15; 9 positions match TRBD1. This CDR3 comprises 17 residues. The ends lost 0 bases at V and 2 bases at J; junction bases unmatched: 4. The germline V gene encodes CDR1 LNHNV and CDR2 YYDKDF (reference sequence). The CDR3 DNA sequence: TGTGCCACCAGCAGAGATCGCGGACAGGGGACTAATGAAAAACTGTTTTTT. Protein product: CATSRDRGQGTNEKLFF.

The V call is TRBV7-6, the J call TRBJ2-2; 9 nucleotides match TRBD2. CDR3 length equals 17 residues. CDR1 and CDR2 (germline): SGHVS, FNYEAQ. The V gene end was trimmed by 1 base and the J gene end by 4 bases; junction bases not matched to a gene: 7. CDR3 in amino acids: CASSLVSAGGSTGELFF. CDR3 bases: TGTGCCAGCAGCTTAGTATCAGCGGGGGGCTCCACCGGGGAGCTGTTTTTT.

The J gene is TRBJ2-3, the V gene TRBV11-2; D is unresolved. The V end lost 2 bases, the J end lost 2 bases, and 14 bases lay between the germline ends. CDR1 and CDR2 (germline): SGHAT, FQNNGV. The length of the CDR3 is 16 residues. The CDR3 nucleotides are TGTGCCAGCAGCTTATTTGGCTCACCAAACACAGATACGCAGTATTTT. Translating it yields CASSLFGSPNTDTQYF.

This chain links TRBV5-1 with TRBJ1-4; no clear D. Looked up from germline, CDR1 is SGHRS and CDR2 is YFSETQ. CDR3 size: 14 residues. V shed 0 bases and J shed 3 bases, with 6 bases lying between them. The CDR3 spells CASSLGGANEKLFF. CDR3 DNA: TGCGCCAGCAGCTTGGGCGGGGCTAATGAAAAACTGTTTTTT.

This sequence joins TRBV7-6 and TRBJ2-7; 9 nucleotides align to TRBD2. V lost 2 bases and J lost 6; bases outside the gene matches: 2. The CDR3 is 13 amino acids. CDR1 is SGHVS, CDR2 FNYEAQ, per germline. CDR3 DNA sequence: TGTGCCAGCAGCTTACCGACTAGCGGCGAGCAGTACTTC. Its protein product is CASSLPTSGEQYF.

V and J are TRBV27 and TRBJ1-1, with TRBD1 matching 10 bases. Looked up from germline, CDR1 is MNHEY and CDR2 is SMNVEV (reference sequence). V gave up 7 bases and J gave up 1 base; unmatched junction bases: 3. This CDR3 has 14 amino acids. In nucleotides, the CDR3 is TGTGCCAGCAAATGGACAGGGGGGAACACTGAAGCTTTCTTT. Its translation is CASKWTGGNTEAFF.

The rearrangement joins TRBV7-9 to TRBJ1-1, with D unclear. The germline V and J ends were trimmed by 2 bases and 3 bases, with 13 bases remaining between them. Germline CDR1 and CDR2: SEHNR and FQNEAQ (reference sequence). The CDR3 totals 15 residues. DNA for the CDR3: TGTGCCAGCAGCTTATCGGGAAGACAAGACACTGAAGCTTTCTTT. It yields the protein CASSLSGRQDTEAFF.

The chain combines TRBV6-5 with TRBJ1-4; D is uncertain. CDR1 is MNHEY, CDR2 SVGAGI, per germline. The V end was cut by 5 bases, the J end by 5 bases, with 9 bases between. The length of the CDR3 is 13 residues. The CDR3 nucleotides are TGTGCCAGCAGTGGACTTAGGAATGAAAAACTGTTTTTT. It specifies CASSGLRNEKLFF.

This chain uses TRBV15 with TRBJ1-1; maybe TRBD1 (5 bases). Between the trimmed V and J ends, which lost 1 base and 0 bases, there was a span of 21 bases. This CDR3 contains 19 residues. In germline, CDR1 is LNHNV, CDR2 YYDKDF (reference sequence). The CDR3 here is CATSRGNRTRRGMNTEAFF. The CDR3 DNA reads as TGTGCCACCAGCAGAGGAAACAGGACGCGGAGGGGTATGAACACTGAAGCTTTCTTT.

CDR3 in DNA: TGTGCCAGCAGCACTCGGACTAGCGGGAGAGATGAGCAGTTCTTC. Protein product: CASSTRTSGRDEQFF. The V gene is TRBV11-3, the J gene TRBJ2-1, with 13 nucleotides matching TRBD2. Germline CDR1 and CDR2: SGHNT and YENEEA. V shed 5 bases, J shed 8 bases, and the junction held 6 bases outside the gene matches. CDR3 length: 15 amino acids. Full variable domain (rest looked up from reference TRBV11-3 and TRBJ2-1): EAGVVQSPRYKIIEKKQPVAFWCNPISGHNTLYWYLQNLGQGPELLIRYENEEAVDDSQLPKDRFSAERLKGVDSTLKIQPAELGDSAVYLCASSTRTSGRDEQFFGPGTRLTVL.

The chain employs TRBV19 and TRBJ1-5; 8 bases map to TRBD1. This CDR3 region has 15 residues. V shed 5 bases, J shed 4 bases, and the junction held 7 bases outside the gene matches. Germline assignment: CDR1 LNHDA and CDR2 SQIVND (reference sequence). CDR3 sequence: CASSPDRGRNQPQHF. The CDR3 nucleotides read TGTGCCAGTAGTCCCGACAGGGGTAGGAATCAGCCCCAGCATTTT.